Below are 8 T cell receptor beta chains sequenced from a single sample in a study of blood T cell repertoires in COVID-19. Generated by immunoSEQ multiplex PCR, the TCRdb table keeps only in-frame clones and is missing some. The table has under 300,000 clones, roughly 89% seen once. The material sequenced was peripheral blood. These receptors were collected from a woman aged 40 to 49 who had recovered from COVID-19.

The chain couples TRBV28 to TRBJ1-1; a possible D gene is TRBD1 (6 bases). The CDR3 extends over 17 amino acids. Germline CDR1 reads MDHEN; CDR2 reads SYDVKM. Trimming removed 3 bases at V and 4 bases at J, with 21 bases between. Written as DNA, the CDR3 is TGTGCCAGCAGTTTGGTCCCAGGGGCCCTCTTGGGCACTGAAGCTTTCTTT. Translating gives CASSLVPGALLGTEAFF.

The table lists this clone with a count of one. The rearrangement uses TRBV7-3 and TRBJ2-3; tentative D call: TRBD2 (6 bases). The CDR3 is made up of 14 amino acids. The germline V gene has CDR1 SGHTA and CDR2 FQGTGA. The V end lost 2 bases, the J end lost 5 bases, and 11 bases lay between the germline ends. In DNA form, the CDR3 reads TGTGCCAGCAGCTTAGCTGGGGGAGGAGATACGCAGTATTTT. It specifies CASSLAGGGDTQYF.

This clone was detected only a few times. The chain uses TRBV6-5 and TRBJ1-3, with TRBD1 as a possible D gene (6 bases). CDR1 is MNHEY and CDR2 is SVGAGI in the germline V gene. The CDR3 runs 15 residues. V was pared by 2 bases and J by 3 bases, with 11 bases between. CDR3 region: CASSYAGARGNTIYF. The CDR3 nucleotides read TGTGCCAGCAGTTACGCAGGGGCTCGTGGAAACACCATATATTTT.

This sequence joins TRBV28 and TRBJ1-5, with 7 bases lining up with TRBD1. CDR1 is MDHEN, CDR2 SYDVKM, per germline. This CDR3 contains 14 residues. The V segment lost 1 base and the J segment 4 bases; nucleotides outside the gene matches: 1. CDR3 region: CASSLLGQNQPQHF. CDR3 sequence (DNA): TGTGCCAGCAGTTTATTGGGACAGAATCAGCCCCAGCATTTT.

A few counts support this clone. Here the CDR3 DNA reads TGTGCCAGCAGCTATACAGGGAGCACCGGGGAGCTGTTTTTT. This translates into CASSYTGSTGELFF. The rearrangement links TRBV7-9 to TRBJ2-2, with D possibly TRBD1 on 6 matching bases. CDR3 length equals 14 residues. V was cut by 4 bases and J by 4 bases, with 10 bases left in between. CDR1 and CDR2 from the germline V gene are SEHNR and FQNEAQ (reference sequence).

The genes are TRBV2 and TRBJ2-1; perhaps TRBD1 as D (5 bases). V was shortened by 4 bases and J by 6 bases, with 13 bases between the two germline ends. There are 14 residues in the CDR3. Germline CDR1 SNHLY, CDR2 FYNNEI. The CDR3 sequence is CASSVRGLVNEQFF. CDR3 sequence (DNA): TGTGCCAGCAGTGTAAGGGGCCTGGTCAATGAGCAGTTCTTC.

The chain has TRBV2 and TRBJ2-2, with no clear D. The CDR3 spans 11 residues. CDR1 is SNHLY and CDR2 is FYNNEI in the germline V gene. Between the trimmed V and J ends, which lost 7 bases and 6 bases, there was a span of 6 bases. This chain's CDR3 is CASTSSGELFF. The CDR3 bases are TGTGCCAGCACCTCCTCCGGGGAGCTGTTTTTT.

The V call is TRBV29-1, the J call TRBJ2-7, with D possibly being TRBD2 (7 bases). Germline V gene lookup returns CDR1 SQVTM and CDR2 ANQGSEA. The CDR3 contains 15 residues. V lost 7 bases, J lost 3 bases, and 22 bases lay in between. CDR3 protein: CSATAGAGPFYEQYF. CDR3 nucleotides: TGCAGCGCCACGGCGGGGGCAGGGCCGTTCTACGAGCAGTACTTC.